This T cell receptor beta chain appears in the sequencing data of a study of vaccination and CD4 T cells after COVID-19. Once obtained from cultured CD4+ T cells, the DNA was sequenced using the Oncomine TCR Beta short-read assay. Researchers extracted genomic DNA from CD4+ T cells that had been cultured. TCRdb called the PCR reads again in MiXCR, with one record for every CDR3 protein. Of 10,000 to 15,000 distinct CDR3 sequences in the sample, under 55% are singletons; the top ten hold roughly a fifth. Treatment of the sample: 10-day PBMC culture with coronavirus spike peptide pools or control peptides (ViraFEST assay). ViraFEST relied on peptide pools to expand antigen-specific T cells; the TCRs were sequenced afterward. Dates of PCR positivity, March to December 2020, preceded the US Alpha, Beta and Delta variants. Half-medium replacement with fresh IL-2 medium took place on days 3 and 7. About this clonotype itself: Its antigen is as yet unknown.

The source is a human donor who had recovered from COVID-19. The sample in question was CD4+ T cells from blood, cultured in vitro, obtained before SARS-CoV-2 vaccination.

CDR3 in DNA: TGTGCCAGCAGCGACAAATCGAGCTATGGCTACACCTTC. Its translation is CASSDKSSYGYTF. The chain combines TRBV5-4 with TRBJ1-2; D gene unclear. V was pared by 4 bases and J by 4 bases, with 11 bases between. In germline, CDR1 is SGHNT, CDR2 YYREEE (reference sequence). The CDR3 has 13 residues.